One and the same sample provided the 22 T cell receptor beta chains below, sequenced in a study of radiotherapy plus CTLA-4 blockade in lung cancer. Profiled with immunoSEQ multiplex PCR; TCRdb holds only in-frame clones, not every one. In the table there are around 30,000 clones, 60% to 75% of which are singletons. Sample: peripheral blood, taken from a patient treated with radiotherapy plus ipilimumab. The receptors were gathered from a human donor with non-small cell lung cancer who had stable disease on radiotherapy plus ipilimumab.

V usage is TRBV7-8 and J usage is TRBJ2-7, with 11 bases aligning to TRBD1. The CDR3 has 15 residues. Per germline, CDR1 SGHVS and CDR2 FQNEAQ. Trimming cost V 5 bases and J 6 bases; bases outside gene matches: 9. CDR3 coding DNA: TGTGCCAGCAGCCCTCCCCGGACAGGGGGCGGCGAGCAGTACTTC. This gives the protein CASSPPRTGGGEQYF. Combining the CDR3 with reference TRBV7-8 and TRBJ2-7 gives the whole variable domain GAGVSQSPRYKVAKRGQDVALRCDPISGHVSLFWYQQALGQGPEFLTYFQNEAQLDKSGLPSDRFFAERPEGSVSTLKIQRTQQEDSAVYLCASSPPRTGGGEQYFGPGTRLTVT.

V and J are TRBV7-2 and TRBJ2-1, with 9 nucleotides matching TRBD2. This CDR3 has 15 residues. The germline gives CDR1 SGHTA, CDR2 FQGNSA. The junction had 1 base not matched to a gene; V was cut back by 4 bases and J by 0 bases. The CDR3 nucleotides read TGTGCCAGCAGCTCTAGCGGGATCTCCTACAATGAGCAGTTCTTC. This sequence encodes CASSSSGISYNEQFF.

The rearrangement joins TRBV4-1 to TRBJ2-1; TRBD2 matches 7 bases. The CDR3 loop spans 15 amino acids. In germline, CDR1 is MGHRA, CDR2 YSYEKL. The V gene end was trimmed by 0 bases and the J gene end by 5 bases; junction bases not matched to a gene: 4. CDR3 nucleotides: TGCGCCAGCAGCCAAGAAGGCCTAGCGGACAATGAGCAGTTCTTC. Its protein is CASSQEGLADNEQFF.

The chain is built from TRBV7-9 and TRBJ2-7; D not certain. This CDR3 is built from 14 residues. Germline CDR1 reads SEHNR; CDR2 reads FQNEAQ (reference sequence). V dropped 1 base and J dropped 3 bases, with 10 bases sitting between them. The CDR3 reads CASSLGSSRYEQYF. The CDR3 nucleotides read TGTGCCAGCAGCTTAGGGAGTTCTCGCTACGAGCAGTACTTC.

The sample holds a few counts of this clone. CDR3 amino acids: CASSPIKGWTGELFF. CDR3 nucleotide sequence: TGTGCCAGCAGTCCTATCAAAGGGTGGACCGGGGAGCTGTTTTTT. The V call is TRBV2, the J call TRBJ2-2; no clear D gene. This CDR3 region has 15 residues. Germline lookup yields CDR1 SNHLY and CDR2 FYNNEI. The ends were cut back, 5 bases at V and 5 bases at J, with 15 bases in the middle.

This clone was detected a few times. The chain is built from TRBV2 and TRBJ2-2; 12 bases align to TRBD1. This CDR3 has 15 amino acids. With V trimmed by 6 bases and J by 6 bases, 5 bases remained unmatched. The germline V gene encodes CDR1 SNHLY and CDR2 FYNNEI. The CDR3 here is CASSLRDRGPGELFF. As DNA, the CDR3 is TGTGCCAGCAGCCTTAGGGACAGGGGGCCCGGGGAGCTGTTTTTT.

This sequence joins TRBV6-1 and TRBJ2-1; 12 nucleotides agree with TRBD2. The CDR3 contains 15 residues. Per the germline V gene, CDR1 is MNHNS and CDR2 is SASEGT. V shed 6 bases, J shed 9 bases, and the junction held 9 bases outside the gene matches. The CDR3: CASSPTSGSATEQFF. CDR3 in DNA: TGTGCCAGCAGCCCGACTAGCGGGAGTGCGACTGAGCAGTTCTTC.

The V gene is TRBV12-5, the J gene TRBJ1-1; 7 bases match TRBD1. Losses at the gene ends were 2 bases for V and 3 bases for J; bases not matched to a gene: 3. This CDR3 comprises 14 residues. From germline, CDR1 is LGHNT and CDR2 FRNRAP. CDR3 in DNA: TGTGCTAGTGGTTTGTCGGGGACAGACACTGAAGCTTTCTTT. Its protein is CASGLSGTDTEAFF.

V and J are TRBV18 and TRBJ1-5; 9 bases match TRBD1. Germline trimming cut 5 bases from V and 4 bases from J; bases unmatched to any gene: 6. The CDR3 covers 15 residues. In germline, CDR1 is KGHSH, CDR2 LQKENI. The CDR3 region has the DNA TGTGCCAGCTCAGAGACGGGACAGGGTAATCAGCCCCAGCATTTT. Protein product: CASSETGQGNQPQHF.

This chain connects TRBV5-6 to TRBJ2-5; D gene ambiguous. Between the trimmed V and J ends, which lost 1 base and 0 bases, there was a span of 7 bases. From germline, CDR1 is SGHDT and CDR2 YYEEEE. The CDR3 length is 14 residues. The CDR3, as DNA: TGTGCCAGCAGCTTGAGTCTATACCAAGAGACCCAGTACTTC. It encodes CASSLSLYQETQYF.

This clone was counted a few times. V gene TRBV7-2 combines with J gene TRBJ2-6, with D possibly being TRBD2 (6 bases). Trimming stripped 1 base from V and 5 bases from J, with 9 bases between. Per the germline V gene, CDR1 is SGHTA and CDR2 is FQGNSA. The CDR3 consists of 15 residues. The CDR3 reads CASSLGGGRANVLTF. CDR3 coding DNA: TGTGCCAGCAGCTTAGGGGGCGGGAGGGCCAACGTCCTGACTTTC. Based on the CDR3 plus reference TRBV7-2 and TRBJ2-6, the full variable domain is GAGVSQSPSNKVTEKGKDVELRCDPISGHTALYWYRQSLGQGLEFLIYFQGNSAPDKSGLPSDRFSAERTGGSVSTLTIQRTQQEDSAVYLCASSLGGGRANVLTFGAGSRLTVL.

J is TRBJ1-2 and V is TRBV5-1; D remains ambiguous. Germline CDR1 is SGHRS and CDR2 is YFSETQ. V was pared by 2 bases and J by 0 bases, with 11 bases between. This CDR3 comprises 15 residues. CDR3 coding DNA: TGCGCCAGCAGCTTAAACGGCCCCTCTAACTATGGCTACACCTTC. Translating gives CASSLNGPSNYGYTF.

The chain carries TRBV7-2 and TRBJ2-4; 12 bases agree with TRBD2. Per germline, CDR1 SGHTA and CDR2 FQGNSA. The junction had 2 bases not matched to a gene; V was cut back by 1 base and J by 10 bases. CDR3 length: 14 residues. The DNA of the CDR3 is TGTGCCAGCAGCTTAGAGCTAGCGGGAGGGATTCAGTACTTC. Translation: CASSLELAGGIQYF.

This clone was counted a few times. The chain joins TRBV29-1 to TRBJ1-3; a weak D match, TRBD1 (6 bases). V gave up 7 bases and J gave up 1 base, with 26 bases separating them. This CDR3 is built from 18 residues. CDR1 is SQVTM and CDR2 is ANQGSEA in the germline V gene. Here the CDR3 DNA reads TGCAGCGCCGTTACAGGGAGAGGATCCCTACCGTCTGGAAACACCATATATTTT. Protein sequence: CSAVTGRGSLPSGNTIYF.

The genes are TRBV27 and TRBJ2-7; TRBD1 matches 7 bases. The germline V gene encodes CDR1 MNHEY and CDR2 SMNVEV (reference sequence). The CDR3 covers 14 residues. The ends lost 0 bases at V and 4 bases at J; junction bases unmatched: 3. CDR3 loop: CASSLSGGGYEQYF. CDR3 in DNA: TGTGCCAGCAGTTTATCAGGGGGCGGTTACGAGCAGTACTTC.

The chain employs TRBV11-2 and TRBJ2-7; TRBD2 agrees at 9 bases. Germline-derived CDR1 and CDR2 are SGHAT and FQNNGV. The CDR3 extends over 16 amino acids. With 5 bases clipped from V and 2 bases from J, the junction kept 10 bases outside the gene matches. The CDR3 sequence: CASSPGPASGTYEQYF. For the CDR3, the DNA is TGTGCCAGCAGCCCTGGCCCGGCTAGCGGGACCTACGAGCAGTACTTC.

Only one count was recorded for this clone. The CDR3 DNA follows: TGTGCCAGCAGCGTAGACCCGGAGGGCCAAGAGACCCAGTACTTC. Translated: CASSVDPEGQETQYF. The V call is TRBV9, the J call TRBJ2-5; TRBD2 is a possible D gene (6 bases). The CDR3 sequence is 15 residues long. Germline lookup yields CDR1 SGDLS and CDR2 YYNGEE. The V end lost 0 bases, the J end lost 1 base, and 10 bases lay between the germline ends.

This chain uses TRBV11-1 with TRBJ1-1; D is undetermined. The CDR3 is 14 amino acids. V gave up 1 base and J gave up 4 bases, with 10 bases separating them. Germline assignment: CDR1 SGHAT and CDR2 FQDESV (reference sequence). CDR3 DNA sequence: TGTGCCAGCAGCTTAGAGGGCGTTGGCACTGAAGCTTTCTTT. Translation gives CASSLEGVGTEAFF.

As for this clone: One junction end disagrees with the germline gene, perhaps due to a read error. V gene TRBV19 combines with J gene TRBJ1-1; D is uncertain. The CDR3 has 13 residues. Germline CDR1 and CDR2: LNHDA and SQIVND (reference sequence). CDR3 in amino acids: CASSIGWEAEQLF. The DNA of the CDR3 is TGTGCCAGTAGTATAGGGTGGGAGGCCGAACAACTCTTT.

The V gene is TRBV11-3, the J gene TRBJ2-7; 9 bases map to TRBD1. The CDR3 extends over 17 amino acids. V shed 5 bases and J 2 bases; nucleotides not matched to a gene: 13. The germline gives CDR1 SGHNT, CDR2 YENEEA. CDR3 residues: CASSLTGTGSGAYEQYF. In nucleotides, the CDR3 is TGTGCCAGCAGCCTAACGGGGACAGGGAGCGGAGCCTACGAGCAGTACTTC. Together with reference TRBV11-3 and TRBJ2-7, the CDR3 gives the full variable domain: EAGVVQSPRYKIIEKKQPVAFWCNPISGHNTLYWYLQNLGQGPELLIRYENEEAVDDSQLPKDRFSAERLKGVDSTLKIQPAELGDSAVYLCASSLTGTGSGAYEQYFGPGTRLTVT.

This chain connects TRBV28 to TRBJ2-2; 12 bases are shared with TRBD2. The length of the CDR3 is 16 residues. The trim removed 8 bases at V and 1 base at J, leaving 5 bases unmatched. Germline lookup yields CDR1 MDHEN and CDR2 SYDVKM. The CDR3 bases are TGTGCCAGCCGCAAACTAGCGGGAGGGAACACCGGGGAGCTGTTTTTT. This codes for CASRKLAGGNTGELFF.

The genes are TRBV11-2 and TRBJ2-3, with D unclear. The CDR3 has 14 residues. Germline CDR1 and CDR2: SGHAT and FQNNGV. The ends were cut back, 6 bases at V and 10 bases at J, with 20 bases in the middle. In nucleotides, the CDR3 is TGTGCCAGCAGTACAACAAGCACGGGCTGGCCGCAGTATTTT. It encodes CASSTTSTGWPQYF. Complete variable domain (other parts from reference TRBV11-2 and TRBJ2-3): EAGVAQSPRYKIIEKRQSVAFWCNPISGHATLYWYQQILGQGPKLLIQFQNNGVVDDSQLPKDRFSAERLKGVDSTLKIQPAKLEDSAVYLCASSTTSTGWPQYFGPGTRLTVL.